The clone carrying this TCR beta chain was counted many times. Its antigen is not known. Cells stained for CD3, CD4, CD8, CD45RA, CD27 and viability were sorted into four CD45RA/CD27 subsets. An equimolar mix of two oligonucleotides served as the beta constant-region primer for TRBC1 and TRBC2. The ligated cDNA underwent four PCR rounds using SP2 and nested alpha and beta constant-region primers. Each CDR3 protein is one row after TCRdb ran MiXCR on the UMI-ligation and nested PCR reads. Here the sample spans over 110,000 distinct CDR3 sequences, approximately 20% being singletons. There are 12 residues in the CDR3. CDR1 is SQVTM and CDR2 is ANQGSEA in the germline V gene. Trimming removed 7 bases from V and 2 bases from J, with 11 bases in between. The sample originates from a study of naive and memory T cell subsets. Notes on the study in general: Over 90% of naive TCR sequences appeared only once after error correction, unlike memory subsets. A few larger clonotypes appeared in naive repertoires, especially CD8, possibly memory cells re-expressing CD45RA.

Sequencing was carried out using naive CD8+ T cells from blood. The chain links TRBV29-1 to TRBJ1-1, with D possibly matching TRBD1 (5 bases). This sequence was found in a human donor in good health. The CDR3 coding sequence is TGCAGCGCAACTGACAGAAACACTGAAGCTTTCTTT. Protein sequence: CSATDRNTEAFF.